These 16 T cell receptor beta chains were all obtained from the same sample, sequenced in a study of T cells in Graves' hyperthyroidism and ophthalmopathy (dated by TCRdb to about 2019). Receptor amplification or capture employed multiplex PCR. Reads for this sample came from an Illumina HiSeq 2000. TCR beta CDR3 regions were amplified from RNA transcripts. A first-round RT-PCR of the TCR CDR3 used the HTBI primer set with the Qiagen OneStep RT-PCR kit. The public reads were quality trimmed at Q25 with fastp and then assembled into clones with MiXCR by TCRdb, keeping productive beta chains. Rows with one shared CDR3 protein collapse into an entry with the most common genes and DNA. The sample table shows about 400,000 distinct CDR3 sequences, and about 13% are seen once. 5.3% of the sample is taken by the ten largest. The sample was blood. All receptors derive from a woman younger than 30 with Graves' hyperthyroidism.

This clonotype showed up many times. The CDR3 here is CASSPILNHITYEQYF. The CDR3 bases are TGCGCCAGCAGCCCTATCCTTAATCACATAACCTACGAGCAGTACTTC. The V and J genes are TRBV4-1 and TRBJ2-7, with no clear D. Germline V gene lookup returns CDR1 MGHRA and CDR2 YSYEKL. The CDR3 spans 16 residues. Trimming removed 4 bases at V and 2 bases at J, with 18 bases between.

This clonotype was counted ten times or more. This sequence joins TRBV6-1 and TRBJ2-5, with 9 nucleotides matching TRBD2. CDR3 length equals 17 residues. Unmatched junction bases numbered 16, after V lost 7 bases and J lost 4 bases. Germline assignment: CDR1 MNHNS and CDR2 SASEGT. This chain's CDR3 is CASIRRGSGSWGETQYF. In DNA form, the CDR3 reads TGTGCCAGCATCCGTCGTGGTAGCGGGAGTTGGGGAGAGACCCAGTACTTC.

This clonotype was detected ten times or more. For the CDR3, the DNA is TGTGCCAGCAGTTTAGAGGGTCAAAGAGGCTATGGCTACACCTTC. Amino acids: CASSLEGQRGYGYTF. V and J are TRBV28 and TRBJ1-2, with no clear D. CDR1 is MDHEN, CDR2 SYDVKM, per germline. Trimming took 2 bases from V and 4 from J, leaving 14 bases between them. This CDR3 has 15 residues.

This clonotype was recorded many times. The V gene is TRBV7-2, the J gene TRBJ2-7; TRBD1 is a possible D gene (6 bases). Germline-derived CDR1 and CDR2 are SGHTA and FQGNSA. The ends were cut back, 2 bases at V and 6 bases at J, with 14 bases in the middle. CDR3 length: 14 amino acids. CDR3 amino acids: CASSLSGRGIEQYF. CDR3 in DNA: TGTGCCAGCAGCTTATCCGGCAGGGGTATCGAGCAGTACTTC.

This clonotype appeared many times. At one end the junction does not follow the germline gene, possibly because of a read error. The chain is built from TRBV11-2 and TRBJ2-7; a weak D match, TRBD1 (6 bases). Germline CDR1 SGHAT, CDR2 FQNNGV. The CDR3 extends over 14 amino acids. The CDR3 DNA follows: TGTGCCAGCAGCCAGGGGACCGACTCCTACGAACAGTACTTC. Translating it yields CASSQGTDSYEQYF.

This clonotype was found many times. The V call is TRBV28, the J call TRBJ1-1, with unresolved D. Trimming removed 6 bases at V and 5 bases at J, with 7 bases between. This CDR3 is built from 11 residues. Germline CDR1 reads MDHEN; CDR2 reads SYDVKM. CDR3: CASSVRTEAFF. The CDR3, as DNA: TGTGCCAGCAGCGTGAGGACTGAAGCTTTCTTT.

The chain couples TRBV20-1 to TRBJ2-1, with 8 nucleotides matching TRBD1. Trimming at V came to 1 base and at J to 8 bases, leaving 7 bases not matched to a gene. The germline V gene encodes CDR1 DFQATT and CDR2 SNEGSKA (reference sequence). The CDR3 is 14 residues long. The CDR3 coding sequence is TGCAGTGCTAGAGGCCAGGGGGCCGAGGATGAGCAGTTCTTC. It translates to CSARGQGAEDEQFF.

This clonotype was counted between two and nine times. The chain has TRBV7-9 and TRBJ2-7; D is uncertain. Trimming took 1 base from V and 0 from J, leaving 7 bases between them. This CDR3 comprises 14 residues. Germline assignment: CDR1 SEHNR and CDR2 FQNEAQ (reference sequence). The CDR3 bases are TGTGCCAGCAGCTTAGATGGAGTCTCCTACGAGCAGTACTTC. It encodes CASSLDGVSYEQYF.

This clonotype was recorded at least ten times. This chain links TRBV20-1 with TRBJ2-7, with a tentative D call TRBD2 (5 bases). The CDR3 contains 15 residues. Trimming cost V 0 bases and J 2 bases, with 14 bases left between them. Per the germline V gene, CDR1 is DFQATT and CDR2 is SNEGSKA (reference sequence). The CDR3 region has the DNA TGCAGTGCTAGAGATCTGAGGGAGAGTCCCTACGAGCAGTACTTC. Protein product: CSARDLRESPYEQYF.

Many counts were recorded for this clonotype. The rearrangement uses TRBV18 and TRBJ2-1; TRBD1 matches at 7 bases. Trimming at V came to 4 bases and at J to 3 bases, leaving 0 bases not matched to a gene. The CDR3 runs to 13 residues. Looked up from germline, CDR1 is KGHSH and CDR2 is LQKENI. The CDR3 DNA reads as TGTGCCAGCTCACGGGACAGCTACAATGAGCAGTTCTTC. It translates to CASSRDSYNEQFF.

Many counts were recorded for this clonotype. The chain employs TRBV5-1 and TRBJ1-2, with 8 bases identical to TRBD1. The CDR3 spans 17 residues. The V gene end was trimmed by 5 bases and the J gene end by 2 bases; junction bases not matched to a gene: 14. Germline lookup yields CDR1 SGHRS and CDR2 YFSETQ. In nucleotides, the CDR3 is TGCGCCAGCAGTCTCACCGGGACAGGTTCCTACAACTATGGCTACACCTTC. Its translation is CASSLTGTGSYNYGYTF.

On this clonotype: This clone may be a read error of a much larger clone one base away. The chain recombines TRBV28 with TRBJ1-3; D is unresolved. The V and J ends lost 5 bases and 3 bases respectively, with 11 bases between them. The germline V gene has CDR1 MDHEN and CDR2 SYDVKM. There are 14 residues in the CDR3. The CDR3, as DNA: TGTGCCAGCAGTCGGGTAATAGGTGGAAACACCATATATTTT. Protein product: CASSRVIGGNTIYF.

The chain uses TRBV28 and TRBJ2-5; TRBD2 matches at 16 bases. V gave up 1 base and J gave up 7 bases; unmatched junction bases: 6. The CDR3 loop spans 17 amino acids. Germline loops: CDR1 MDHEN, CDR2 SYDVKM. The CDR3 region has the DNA TGTGCCAGCAGTTTATTCGGGACTAGCGGGAGGGCTGGGACCCAGTACTTC. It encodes CASSLFGTSGRAGTQYF.

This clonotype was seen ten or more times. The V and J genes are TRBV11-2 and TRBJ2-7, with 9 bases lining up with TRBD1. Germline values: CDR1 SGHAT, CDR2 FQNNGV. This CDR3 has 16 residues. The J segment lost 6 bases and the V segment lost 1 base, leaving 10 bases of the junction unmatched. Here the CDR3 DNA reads TGTGCCAGCAGCTTAGCAACACAGGGGGCGCTTTCCGAGCAGTACTTC. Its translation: CASSLATQGALSEQYF.

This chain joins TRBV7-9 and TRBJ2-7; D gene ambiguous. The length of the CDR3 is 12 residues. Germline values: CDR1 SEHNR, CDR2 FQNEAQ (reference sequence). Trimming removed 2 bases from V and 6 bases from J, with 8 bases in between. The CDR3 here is CASSLWGREQYF. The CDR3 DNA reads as TGTGCCAGCAGCTTATGGGGTCGCGAGCAGTACTTC.

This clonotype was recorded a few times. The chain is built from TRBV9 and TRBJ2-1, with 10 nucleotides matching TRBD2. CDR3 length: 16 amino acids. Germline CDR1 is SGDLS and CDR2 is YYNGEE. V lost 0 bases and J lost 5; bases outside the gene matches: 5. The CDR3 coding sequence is TGTGCCAGCAGCGTAGGTCCTAGCGGGAGAAACAATGAGCAGTTCTTC. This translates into CASSVGPSGRNNEQFF.